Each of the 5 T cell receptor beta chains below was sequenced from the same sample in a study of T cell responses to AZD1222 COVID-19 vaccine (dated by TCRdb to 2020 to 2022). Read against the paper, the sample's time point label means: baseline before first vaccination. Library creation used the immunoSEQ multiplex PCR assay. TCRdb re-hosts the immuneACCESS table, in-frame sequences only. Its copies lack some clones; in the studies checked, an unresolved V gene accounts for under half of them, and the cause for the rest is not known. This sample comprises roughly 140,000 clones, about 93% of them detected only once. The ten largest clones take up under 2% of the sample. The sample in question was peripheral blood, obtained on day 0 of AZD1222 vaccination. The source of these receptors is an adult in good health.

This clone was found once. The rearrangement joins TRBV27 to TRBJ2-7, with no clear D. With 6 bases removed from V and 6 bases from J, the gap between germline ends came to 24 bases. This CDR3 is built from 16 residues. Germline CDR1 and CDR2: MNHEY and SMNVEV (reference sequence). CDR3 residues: CASRIGGTAESGEQYF. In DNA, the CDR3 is TGTGCCAGCAGGATAGGCGGTACAGCCGAGTCAGGCGAGCAGTACTTC.

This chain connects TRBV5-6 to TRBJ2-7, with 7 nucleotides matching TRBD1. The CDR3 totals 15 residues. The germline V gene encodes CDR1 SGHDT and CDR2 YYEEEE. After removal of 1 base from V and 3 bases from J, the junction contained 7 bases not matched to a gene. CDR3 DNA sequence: TGTGCCAGCAGCTTGCGTCCGGGACAGAACTACGAGCAGTACTTC. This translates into CASSLRPGQNYEQYF.

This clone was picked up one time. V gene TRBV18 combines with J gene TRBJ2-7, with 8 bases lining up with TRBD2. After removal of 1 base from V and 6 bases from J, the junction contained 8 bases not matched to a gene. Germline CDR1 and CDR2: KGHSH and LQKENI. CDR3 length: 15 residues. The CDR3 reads CASSPRLGGAAEQYF. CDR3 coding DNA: TGTGCCAGCTCACCACGTCTCGGGGGGGCCGCCGAGCAGTACTTC.

For the CDR3, the DNA is TGTGCCAGCAGCCCCCGAGGCCACGGGGAGCTGTTTTTT. Protein: CASSPRGHGELFF. This sequence joins TRBV3-1 (or the pseudogene TRBV3-2) and TRBJ2-2; D gene uncertain. The CDR3 loop spans 13 amino acids. Germline assignment: CDR1 LGHDT and CDR2 YNNKEL (reference sequence). The germline V and J ends were trimmed by 4 bases and 7 bases, with 10 bases remaining between them.

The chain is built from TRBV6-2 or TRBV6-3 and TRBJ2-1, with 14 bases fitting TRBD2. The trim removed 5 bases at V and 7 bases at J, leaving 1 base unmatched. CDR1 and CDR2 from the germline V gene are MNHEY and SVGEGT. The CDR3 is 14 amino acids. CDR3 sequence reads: CASSRLAGGNEQFF. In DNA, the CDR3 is TGTGCCAGCAGTCGACTAGCGGGGGGGAATGAGCAGTTCTTC.